This is a list of T cell receptor beta chains from one sample in a study of cytomegalovirus exposure and HLA in healthy donors. Produced via immunoSEQ multiplex PCR; TCRdb's table is partial and in-frame only. Of 200,000 to 250,000 clones in the sample, around 75% were seen once. Sequenced: PBMCs. The receptors come from a woman younger than 45 in good health and CMV-seronegative. CDR3s include the opening cysteine and the closing phenylalanine or tryptophan. A D gene is named only where the DNA matches it firmly. Expanded clones get a size class; other rows say once, few or many, or leave the size out.

clone_size	d_call	v_call	j_call	cdr3_aa	cdr3_nt
once	NA	TRBV12-5	TRBJ2-1	CASGLYDYLSYNEQFF	TGTGCTAGTGGTCTCTACGACTACCTCTCCTACAATGAGCAGTTCTTC
NA	NA	TRBV5-8	TRBJ2-1	CASSANMESEQFF	TGTGCCAGCAGCGCAAATATGGAGAGTGAGCAGTTCTTC
NA	NA	TRBV30	TRBJ1-2	CAWSVRDLGGYTF	TGTGCCTGGAGTGTACGGGATCTCGGGGGCTACACCTTC
NA	NA	TRBV7-2	TRBJ2-5	CASSLTPGETQYF	TGTGCCAGCAGCTTAACACCCGGGGAGACCCAGTACTTC
NA	TRBD1	TRBV5-1	TRBJ1-4	CASSFTGVGEKLFF	TGCGCCAGCAGCTTTACAGGGGTAGGGGAAAAACTGTTTTTT
NA	TRBD1	TRBV30	TRBJ1-2	CAWSGDSSNYGYTF	TGTGCCTGGAGTGGGGACAGCTCAAACTATGGCTACACCTTC
NA	NA	TRBV21-1	TRBJ2-1	CASVATSGTNNEQFF	TGTGCCAGCGTAGCGACTAGCGGGACAAACAATGAGCAGTTCTTC
NA	TRBD1	TRBV2	TRBJ1-1	CASTPTGRNTEAFF	TGTGCCAGCACACCGACAGGGAGAAACACTGAAGCTTTCTTT
once	TRBD1	TRBV19	TRBJ1-2	CASRRQPGQKDYGYTF	TGTGCCAGTAGAAGACAGCCGGGACAGAAGGACTATGGCTACACCTTC
once	NA	TRBV7-7	TRBJ2-5	CASSSGVGETQYF	TGTGCTAGCAGCTCCGGGGTTGGGGAGACCCAGTACTTC
few	NA	TRBV7-9	TRBJ2-7	CASSLAGVYEQYF	TGTGCCAGCAGCTTAGCGGGAGTCTACGAGCAGTACTTC
NA	NA	TRBV29-1	TRBJ2-1	CSVPPRGAYNEQFF	TGCAGCGTCCCCCCCCGGGGGGCATACAATGAGCAGTTCTTC
NA	TRBD1	TRBV5-1	TRBJ2-5	CASSPGSGTGGVKTQYF	TGCGCCAGCAGCCCCGGGTCCGGGACAGGGGGCGTAAAGACCCAGTACTTC
NA	TRBD2	TRBV2	TRBJ2-1	CASSGLLGTSGGNEQFF	TGTGCCAGCAGTGGCCTCCTCGGGACTAGCGGGGGTAATGAGCAGTTCTTC
NA	NA	TRBV2	TRBJ1-2	CASSDGGNYGYTF	TGTGCCAGCAGTGACGGGGGGAACTATGGCTACACCTTC
NA	NA	TRBV6-4	TRBJ1-5	CASSEGGRGGINQPQHF	TGTGCCAGCAGTGAGGGGGGTAGGGGTGGGATCAATCAGCCCCAGCATTTT
few	TRBD2	TRBV13	TRBJ2-7	CASSLGLAGPSYEQYF	TGTGCCAGCAGCTTAGGCCTAGCGGGACCCTCCTACGAGCAGTACTTC
NA	TRBD1	TRBV5-4	TRBJ1-1	CASSWGTGLNTEAFF	TGTGCCAGCAGCTGGGGGACAGGATTGAACACTGAAGCTTTCTTT
NA	TRBD2	TRBV10-1	TRBJ2-7	CASSESVAGGEQYF	TGCGCCAGCAGTGAGAGTGTTGCGGGAGGCGAGCAGTACTTC
NA	TRBD2	TRBV29-1	TRBJ2-5	CSSRRSAGGRETQYF	TGCAGCTCTCGCCGGTCGGCGGGGGGGCGGGAGACCCAGTACTTC
NA	NA	TRBV6-5	TRBJ1-5	CARGVRNQPQHF	TGTGCCAGAGGGGTGCGCAATCAGCCCCAGCATTTT
NA	NA	TRBV19	TRBJ1-1	CATGTGAEAFF	TGTGCCACCGGAACAGGAGCTGAAGCTTTCTTT
NA	TRBD2	TRBV29-1	TRBJ2-1	CSVDGGGWSYNEQFF	TGCAGCGTTGATGGCGGGGGGTGGTCCTACAATGAGCAGTTCTTC
NA	NA	TRBV7-3	TRBJ2-3	CASSLSAGAGDTQYF	TGTGCCAGCAGCTTGTCGGCGGGGGCGGGTGATACGCAGTATTTT
NA	NA	TRBV6-5	TRBJ2-7	CASSYGGPGEQYF	TGTGCCAGCAGTTACGGTGGGCCCGGCGAGCAGTACTTC
NA	NA	TRBV5-8	TRBJ2-5	CASSDRAGGGLETQYF	TGTGCCAGCAGCGATAGGGCCGGGGGAGGCTTAGAGACCCAGTACTTC
NA	TRBD1	TRBV30	TRBJ1-5	CAWSEGGDRPQHF	TGTGCCTGGAGTGAAGGGGGCGATAGGCCCCAGCATTTT
NA	NA	TRBV10-3	TRBJ1-1	CAISEDRPTEAFF	TGTGCCATCAGTGAAGACAGACCCACTGAAGCTTTCTTT
NA	NA	TRBV29-1	TRBJ2-1	CSVLGGSSLNEQFF	TGCAGCGTTCTCGGCGGGTCGTCTCTCAATGAGCAGTTCTTC
NA	NA	TRBV14	TRBJ2-7	CASSQVGALSYEQYF	TGTGCCAGCAGCCAAGTGGGGGCCCTCTCCTACGAGCAGTACTTC